This T cell receptor beta chain was captured in a study of T cells after yellow fever vaccination (dated by TCRdb to the late 2010s). Concerning the study at large: The SMART-Seq v4 Ultra Low Input RNA kit was used to prepare libraries from fractions with low cell numbers. To follow T-cell clones before and after both primary and booster YFV17D yellow fever vaccination, bulk TCR alpha and beta repertoires underwent longitudinal sequencing. Bulk PBMC replicates and cell subsets were isolated from blood drawn at multiple timepoints before and after both primary and secondary immunization. Two healthy male donors, one aged 18 to 30 and one aged 30 to 40 years, were included in the cohort.

According to the germline V gene, CDR1 reads SQVTM and CDR2 reads ANQGSEA. V trim: 3 bases; J trim: 5 bases; unmatched bases: 3. Counted from cysteine to phenylalanine, this CDR3 has 12 amino acids. The sequence is cut down to CDR3 DNA, 36 bases in frame from base 1. The treatment or condition label corresponds to: live attenuated yellow fever vaccine strain. At every blood-draw timepoint, two biological replicates of bulk PBMCs were collected. A standard Ficoll-Paque protocol was used to isolate PBMCs from peripheral blood. TriZol was used to extract RNA from bulk PBMCs, from CD4 and CD8 fractions, and from dextramer-positive and dextramer-negative fractions. This clonotype appeared many times. It lacks a known antigen. The sample holds no much larger clone one base away, and base qualities are not on file. Findings and caveats that apply to the study as a whole: Only a couple of donors were included in the study, so the extent to which the findings can be generalized is limited. The secondary T-cell response was found to be weaker but faster than the primary response, with a peak reached on day 5 rather than on day 15. Most clones expanded after primary vaccination were re-detected after the booster (almost 98% of CD4 and about 88% of CD8), suggesting broad memory maintenance. A small fraction of clonotypes showed up in both the CD4 and CD8 compartments, probably as a result of convergent recombination. FACS-sorted repertoires could contain abundant contaminating clonotypes from the bulk population, so computational filtering was required.

Data came from an Illumina NovaSeq 6000. TCR cDNA was made using 5'RACE template switching, a step that added a universal primer site and unique molecular identifiers. Priming of cDNA synthesis was performed from both the TCR alpha and TCR beta constant segments. Libraries were amplified in two PCR steps, with sample barcodes and sequencing adapters added in the second step. Sequencing of libraries was performed on Illumina HiSeq 2500 (2x100 bp) or NovaSeq (2x150 bp). The source study handled its data this way. Demultiplexing of reads and collapsing into UMI consensus sequences were performed with MIGEC, and V(D)J alignment was carried out with MiXCR. Clonotypes responding to the vaccine were identified with edgeR on replicate PBMC samples, with the criteria of FDR below 0.01 and a log2 fold change above 5 up to day 15. Each bulk clonotype received a CD4 or CD8 identity based on whether the sequenced CD4 or CD8 repertoire contained that clonotype at higher abundance. TCRdb's own reprocessing of the public reads used fastp at Q25 and MiXCR and kept productive beta chains. For every CDR3 protein sequence, its rows merge into one entry that carries the most common genes and DNA. TCRdb assigned the V and J calls; the authors' analysis was not used. This sample has hundreds of thousands of distinct CDR3 sequences in its table, and about 3.5% of those were observed once. Together, the top ten hold about a quarter of the sample.

The source was PBMCs, collected on the day of the yellow fever booster vaccination. This clonotype was obtained from a man between 18 and 29 years old who received the YFV17D yellow fever vaccine. This chain joins TRBV29-1 to TRBJ2-7; 8 nucleotides in the junction match TRBD1. The CDR3 corresponds to CSVDDRGDEQYF. The nucleotide sequence reads TGCAGCGTTGACGACAGGGGCGACGAGCAGTACTTC.